This T cell receptor (beta chain) emerged from a study of cytomegalovirus exposure and HLA in healthy donors. Sequencing was performed with immunoSEQ multiplex PCR; in TCRdb, only in-frame clones are kept and a portion is missing. The top ten hold around 0.7% of the sample, which has some 160,000 clones, about nine tenths seen once. The CDR3 contains 16 residues. The V segment lost 6 bases and the J segment 2 bases; nucleotides outside the gene matches: 9. Germline V gene data show CDR1 as SGHRS and CDR2 as YFSETQ. This TCR derives from a man aged 18 to 29 in good health and CMV-seronegative. The rearrangement links TRBV5-1 to TRBJ2-1; 9 bases match TRBD2. Sequencing was performed on PBMCs. CDR3 sequence reads: CASTVLTSGAYNEQFF. CDR3 coding DNA: TGCGCCAGCACCGTCCTGACTAGCGGAGCCTACAATGAGCAGTTCTTC.